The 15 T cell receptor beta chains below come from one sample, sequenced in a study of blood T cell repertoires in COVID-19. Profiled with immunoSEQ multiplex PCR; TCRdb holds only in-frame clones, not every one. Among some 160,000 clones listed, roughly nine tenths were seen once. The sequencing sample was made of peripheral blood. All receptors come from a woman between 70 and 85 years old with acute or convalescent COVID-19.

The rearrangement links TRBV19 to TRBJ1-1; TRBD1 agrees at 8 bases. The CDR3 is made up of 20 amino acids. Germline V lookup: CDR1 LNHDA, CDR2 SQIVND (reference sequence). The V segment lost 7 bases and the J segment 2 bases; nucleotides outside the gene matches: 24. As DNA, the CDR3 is TGTGCCAGTACCGACAATTTACAAGGGGTCGGACAGGGCCCAAACACTGAAGCTTTCTTT. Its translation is CASTDNLQGVGQGPNTEAFF.

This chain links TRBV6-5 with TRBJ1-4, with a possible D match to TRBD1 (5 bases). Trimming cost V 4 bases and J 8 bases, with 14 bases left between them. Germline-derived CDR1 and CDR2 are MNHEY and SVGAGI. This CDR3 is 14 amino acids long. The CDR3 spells CASSSRGGKEKLFF. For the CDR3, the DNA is TGTGCCAGCAGTTCCCGGGGGGGAAAGGAAAAACTGTTTTTT.

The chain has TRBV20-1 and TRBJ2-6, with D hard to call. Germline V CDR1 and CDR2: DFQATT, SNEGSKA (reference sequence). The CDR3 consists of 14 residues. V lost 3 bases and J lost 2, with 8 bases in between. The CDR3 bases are TGCAGTGCTAGTGGCCTAGCTGGGGCCAACGTCCTGACTTTC. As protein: CSASGLAGANVLTF.

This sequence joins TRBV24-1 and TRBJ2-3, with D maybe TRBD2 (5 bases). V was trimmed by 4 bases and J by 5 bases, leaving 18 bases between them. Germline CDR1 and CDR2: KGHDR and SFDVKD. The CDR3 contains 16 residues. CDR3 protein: CATSEPGEGVKDTQYF. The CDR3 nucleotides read TGTGCCACCAGTGAACCAGGAGAGGGTGTCAAAGATACGCAGTATTTT.

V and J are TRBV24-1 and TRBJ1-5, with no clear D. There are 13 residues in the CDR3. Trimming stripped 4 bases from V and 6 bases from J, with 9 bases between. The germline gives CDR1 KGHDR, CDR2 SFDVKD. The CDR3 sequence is CATSDRPGQPQHF. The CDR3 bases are TGTGCCACCAGTGACCGGCCGGGTCAGCCCCAGCATTTT.

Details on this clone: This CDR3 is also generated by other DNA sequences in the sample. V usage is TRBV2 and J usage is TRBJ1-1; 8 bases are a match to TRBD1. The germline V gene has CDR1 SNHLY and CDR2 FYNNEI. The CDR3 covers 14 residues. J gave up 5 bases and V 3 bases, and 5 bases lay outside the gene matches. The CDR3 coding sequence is TGTGCCAGCAGTGACAGGGGGCTCGGAACTGAAGCTTTCTTT. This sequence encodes CASSDRGLGTEAFF.

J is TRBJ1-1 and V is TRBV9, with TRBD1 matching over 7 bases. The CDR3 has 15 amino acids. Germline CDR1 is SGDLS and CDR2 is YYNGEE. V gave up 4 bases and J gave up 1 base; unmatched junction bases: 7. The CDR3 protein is CASSTGEGWNTEAFF. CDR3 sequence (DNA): TGTGCCAGCAGCACAGGGGAAGGTTGGAACACTGAAGCTTTCTTT.

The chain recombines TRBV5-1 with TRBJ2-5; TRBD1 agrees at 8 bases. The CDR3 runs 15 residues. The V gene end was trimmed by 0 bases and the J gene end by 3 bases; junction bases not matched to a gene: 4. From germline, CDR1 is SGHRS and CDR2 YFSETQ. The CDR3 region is CASSLDGQGEETQYF. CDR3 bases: TGCGCCAGCAGCTTGGATGGACAGGGAGAAGAGACCCAGTACTTC.

CDR3 nucleotides: TGCAGCGTTGAAATAGTGGTGGTCACTGAAGCTTTCTTT. It codes for CSVEIVVVTEAFF. This chain joins TRBV29-1 and TRBJ1-1; no clear D. Trimming left V 2 bases short and J 4 bases short, with 11 bases between. The CDR3 sequence is 13 residues long. Germline CDR1 reads SQVTM; CDR2 reads ANQGSEA. The full variable domain, completed using reference TRBV29-1 and TRBJ1-1, is SAVISQKPSRDICQRGTSLTIQCQVDSQVTMMFWYRQQPGQSLTLIATANQGSEATYESGFVIDKFPISRPNLTFSTLTVSNMSPEDSSIYLCSVEIVVVTEAFFGQGTRLTVV.

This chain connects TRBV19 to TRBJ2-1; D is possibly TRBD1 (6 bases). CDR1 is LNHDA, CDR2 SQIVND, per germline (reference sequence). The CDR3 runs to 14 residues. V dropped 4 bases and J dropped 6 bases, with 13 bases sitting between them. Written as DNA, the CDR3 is TGTGCCAGTAGTAACAGGGTCCTCGGCAATGAGCAGTTCTTC. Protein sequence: CASSNRVLGNEQFF.

CDR3 region: CASSLVSVSEAFF. The CDR3 coding sequence is TGTGCCAGCAGCTTGGTATCCGTCTCTGAAGCTTTCTTT. The chain couples TRBV5-6 to TRBJ1-1; D remains ambiguous. From germline, CDR1 is SGHDT and CDR2 YYEEEE. This CDR3 spans 13 amino acids. V gave up 0 bases and J gave up 6 bases, with 9 bases separating them. The entire variable domain, with the rest obtained from reference TRBV5-6 and TRBJ1-1, is as follows: DAGVTQSPTHLIKTRGQQVTLRCSPKSGHDTVSWYQQALGQGPQFIFQYYEEEERQRGNFPDRFSGHQFPNYSSELNVNALLLGDSALYLCASSLVSVSEAFFGQGTRLTVV.

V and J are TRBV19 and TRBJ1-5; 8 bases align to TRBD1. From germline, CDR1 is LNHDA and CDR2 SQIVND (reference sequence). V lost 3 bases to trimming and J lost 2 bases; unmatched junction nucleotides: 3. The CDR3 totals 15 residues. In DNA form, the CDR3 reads TGTGCCAGTAGTATGCAGGGGGCTGGCAATCAGCCCCAGCATTTT. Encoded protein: CASSMQGAGNQPQHF.

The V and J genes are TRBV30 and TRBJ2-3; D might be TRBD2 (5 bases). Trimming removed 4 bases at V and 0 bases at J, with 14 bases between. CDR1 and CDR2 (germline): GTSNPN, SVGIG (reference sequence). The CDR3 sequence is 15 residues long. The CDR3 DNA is TGTGCCTGGACCCCCGGGAAGTTTAGCACAGATACGCAGTATTTT. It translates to CAWTPGKFSTDTQYF.

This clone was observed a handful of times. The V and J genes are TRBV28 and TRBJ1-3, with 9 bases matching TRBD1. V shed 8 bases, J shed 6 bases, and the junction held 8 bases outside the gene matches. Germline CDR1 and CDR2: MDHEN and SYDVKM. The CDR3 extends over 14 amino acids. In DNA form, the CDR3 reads TGTGCCAGCCGAGAACAGGGGGCAGAAAACACCATATATTTT. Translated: CASREQGAENTIYF.

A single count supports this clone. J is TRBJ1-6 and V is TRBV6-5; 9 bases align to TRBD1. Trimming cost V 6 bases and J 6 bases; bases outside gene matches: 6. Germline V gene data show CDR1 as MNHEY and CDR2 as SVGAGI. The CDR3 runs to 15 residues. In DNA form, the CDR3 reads TGTGCCAGCAGAACAGGGGGCTTAGGTAATTCACCCCTCCACTTT. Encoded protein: CASRTGGLGNSPLHF.